Presented here are 15 T cell receptor beta chains from one specimen sequenced in a study of T-cell reconstitution after alpha-beta-depleted transplantation in children. A TCRbeta library incorporating unique molecular identifiers was prepared. Using its own MiXCR run on the PCR reads, TCRdb lists one record per CDR3 protein. Of about 100,000 distinct CDR3 sequences detected, roughly 7.1% appear once; the ten largest clones hold roughly 15%. The input for sequencing was PBMCs, taken before TCRalphabeta/CD19-depleted stem cell transplant. The receptors come from a boy between 2 and 15 years old with acute lymphoblastic leukemia, due to receive a stem cell transplant.

This clonotype was counted a few times. A much larger clonotype is one base distant, so this may be a read error. The chain links TRBV27 to TRBJ2-6, with 7 bases lining up with TRBD1. Germline V gene data show CDR1 as MNHEY and CDR2 as SMNVEV (reference sequence). This CDR3 is built from 15 residues. DNA for the CDR3: TGTGTCAGCAGTCGGGACAGCTCTGGGGCCAACGTCCTGACTTTC. Encoded protein: CVSSRDSSGANVLTF.

J is TRBJ1-1 and V is TRBV20-1, with unresolved D. The CDR3 is made up of 12 amino acids. Germline lookup yields CDR1 DFQATT and CDR2 SNEGSKA (reference sequence). Trimming removed 7 bases from V and 0 bases from J, with 9 bases in between. The CDR3 is CSGQSMNTEAFF. The DNA of the CDR3 is TGCAGTGGCCAAAGCATGAACACTGAAGCTTTCTTT.

This clonotype has at least ten counts. This chain uses TRBV5-1 with TRBJ1-2; D gene uncertain. Germline-derived CDR1 and CDR2 are SGHRS and YFSETQ. Trimming left V 0 bases short and J 1 base short, with 13 bases between. The CDR3 totals 16 residues. CDR3 sequence reads: CASSLGRTAVNYGYTF. CDR3 nucleotides: TGCGCCAGCAGCTTGGGGCGGACTGCCGTTAACTATGGCTACACCTTC.

This clonotype was seen repeatedly, ten times or more. The chain combines TRBV29-1 with TRBJ2-5, with D maybe TRBD1 (6 bases). The germline V gene has CDR1 SQVTM and CDR2 ANQGSEA. The CDR3 length is 14 residues. The germline V and J ends were trimmed by 2 bases and 3 bases, with 13 bases remaining between them. In nucleotides, the CDR3 is TGCAGCGTTGAATCTGGGGGCGTCGAAGAGACCCAGTACTTC. Protein: CSVESGGVEETQYF.

This clonotype was detected ten times or more. This chain uses TRBV28 with TRBJ2-7, with D possibly TRBD2 on 6 matching bases. The V end was cut by 4 bases, the J end by 5 bases, with 24 bases between. Germline CDR1 is MDHEN and CDR2 is SYDVKM. This CDR3 is built from 17 residues. CDR3 loop: CASSSPTLPGLENEQYF. CDR3 in DNA: TGTGCCAGCAGTTCCCCCACCCTTCCGGGACTTGAGAACGAGCAGTACTTC.

V is TRBV6-1 and J is TRBJ1-5; D gene uncertain. The V gene's germline CDR1 is MNHNS and CDR2 SASEGT. Trimming left V 5 bases short and J 1 base short, with 12 bases between. The CDR3 consists of 15 residues. The CDR3 region has the DNA TGTGCCAGCAGTCCTGACGGGAGAAGCAATCAGCCCCAGCATTTT. Encoded protein: CASSPDGRSNQPQHF.

The V call is TRBV15, the J call TRBJ1-1; unclear D gene. V was cut by 3 bases and J by 2 bases, with 10 bases left in between. Germline V gene lookup returns CDR1 LNHNV and CDR2 YYDKDF (reference sequence). CDR3 size: 14 residues. The DNA of the CDR3 is TGTGCCACCAGCAGGACACTCTCAAACACTGAAGCTTTCTTT. Translation gives CATSRTLSNTEAFF. The full variable domain, completed using reference TRBV15 and TRBJ1-1, is DAMVIQNPRYQVTQFGKPVTLSCSQTLNHNVMYWYQQKSSQAPKLLFHYYDKDFNNEADTPDNFQSRRPNTSFCFLDIRSPGLGDTAMYLCATSRTLSNTEAFFGQGTRLTVV.

The CDR3 nucleotides are TGTGCCAGCAGCACCGAGGGGACTAGCGGGGTGGAGACCCAGTACTTC. This encodes CASSTEGTSGVETQYF. The chain is built from TRBV7-2 and TRBJ2-5; TRBD2 matches at 13 bases. V gave up 5 bases and J gave up 5 bases; unmatched junction bases: 8. The germline gives CDR1 SGHTA, CDR2 FQGNSA. CDR3 length equals 16 residues. Together with reference TRBV7-2 and TRBJ2-5, the CDR3 gives the full variable domain: GAGVSQSPSNKVTEKGKDVELRCDPISGHTALYWYRQSLGQGLEFLIYFQGNSAPDKSGLPSDRFSAERTGGSVSTLTIQRTQQEDSAVYLCASSTEGTSGVETQYFGPGTRLLVL.

In its sample, this clonotype was seen many times. J is TRBJ1-1 and V is TRBV12-3 or TRBV12-4; weak D call: TRBD1 (6 bases). V was clipped by 3 bases and J by 2 bases, with 10 bases between them. The CDR3 loop spans 14 amino acids. The CDR3 nucleotides read TGTGCCAGCAGTTTGGCAGGGGATAACACTGAAGCTTTCTTT. Residues: CASSLAGDNTEAFF.

V gene TRBV27 combines with J gene TRBJ1-2, with D possibly matching TRBD1 (6 bases). V lost 9 bases and J lost 5, with 25 bases in between. CDR1 and CDR2 from the germline V gene are MNHEY and SMNVEV (reference sequence). This CDR3 region has 16 residues. The CDR3 is CASSTLTGHALYGYTF. CDR3 bases: TGTGCCAGTTCGACGCTTACGGGACACGCGCTTTATGGCTACACCTTC.

This clonotype was found many times. This chain joins TRBV6-2 or TRBV6-3 and TRBJ1-1; 9 positions match TRBD1. This CDR3 spans 16 amino acids. Germline CDR1 reads MNHEY; CDR2 reads SVGEGT. Unmatched junction bases numbered 12, after V lost 9 bases and J lost 1 base. The CDR3 spells CASTETGGVPNTEAFF. Written as DNA, the CDR3 is TGTGCCAGTACGGAAACAGGGGGCGTCCCGAACACTGAAGCTTTCTTT.

At least ten counts were recorded for this clonotype. V is TRBV28 and J is TRBJ2-3, with 9 bases that match TRBD2. CDR1 MDHEN and CDR2 SYDVKM come from the germline V gene. The junction had 12 bases not matched to a gene; V was cut back by 3 bases and J by 2 bases. The CDR3 is made up of 18 amino acids. The CDR3 DNA sequence: TGTGCCAGCAGTTTCCGGCGGGGGGGCTTGTCAGACACAGATACGCAGTATTTT. Translation gives CASSFRRGGLSDTDTQYF.

The gene calls are TRBV20-1 and TRBJ1-1; D unresolved. Germline CDR1 DFQATT, CDR2 SNEGSKA (reference sequence). V was pared by 3 bases and J by 3 bases, with 11 bases between. This CDR3 comprises 13 residues. CDR3 amino acids: CSASPREDTEAFF. The CDR3, as DNA: TGCAGTGCTAGCCCGCGGGAGGACACTGAAGCTTTCTTT.

Only a few counts were recorded for this clonotype. The V gene is TRBV7-3, the J gene TRBJ2-5; 15 bases are shared with TRBD2. This CDR3 spans 17 amino acids. J was trimmed by 3 bases and V by 2 bases; bases with no gene match: 4. CDR1 and CDR2 (germline): SGHTA, FQGTGA. CDR3 DNA: TGTGCCAGCAGCTTAGTGGGACTAGCGGGGGGAAAAGAGACCCAGTACTTC. Its translation is CASSLVGLAGGKETQYF.

This chain links TRBV7-2 with TRBJ2-1; 9 bases align to TRBD1. The CDR3 contains 16 residues. Per germline, CDR1 SGHTA and CDR2 FQGNSA. Trimming cost V 5 bases and J 1 base; bases outside gene matches: 6. The CDR3 DNA sequence: TGTGCCAGCAGCCCGGCCGGGACAGGGTCCTACAATGAGCAGTTCTTC. This translates into CASSPAGTGSYNEQFF. Variable domain in full (rest from reference TRBV7-2 and TRBJ2-1): GAGVSQSPSNKVTEKGKDVELRCDPISGHTALYWYRQSLGQGLEFLIYFQGNSAPDKSGLPSDRFSAERTGGSVSTLTIQRTQQEDSAVYLCASSPAGTGSYNEQFFGPGTRLTVL.